The rows below give T cell receptor beta chains drawn from one sample of a study of T cells in Graves' hyperthyroidism and ophthalmopathy. One entry per CDR3 protein results from TCRdb running MiXCR on the multiplex PCR reads. This table holds about 600,000 distinct CDR3 sequences, about 14% found once. The sequenced sample was blood. Every receptor here comes from a woman aged 50 to 65 with Graves' ophthalmopathy. The CDR3 runs from the conserved cysteine through the conserved F or W. D genes are given only for firm matches. Clone sizes are given selectively: once, few, many, or a class where the clone is expanded.

v_gene	d_gene	abundance	j_gene	CDR3nt	CDR3aa
TRBV7-9	-	few	TRBJ2-3	TGTGCCAGCAGCACAGTTCTGAGGGGCACAGATACGCAGTATTTT	CASSTVLRGTDTQYF
TRBV4-1	-	-	TRBJ2-5	TGCGCCAGCAGCCACGGTAGACAGCCCGGTCGGGAGACCCAGTACTTC	CASSHGRQPGRETQYF
TRBV3-1	TRBD1	-	TRBJ2-7	TGTGCCAGCAGCAACCGGGACAGGGCCTACGAGCAGTACTTC	CASSNRDRAYEQYF
TRBV6-4	-	-	TRBJ2-2	TGTGCCAGCAGCGCCGCCCCCTCGAGCACCGGGGAGCTGTTTTTT	CASSAAPSSTGELFF
TRBV27	-	many	TRBJ2-7	TGTGCCAGCAGTTTATCGTGGGCAGTGTCCTACGAGCAGTACTTC	CASSLSWAVSYEQYF
TRBV4-3	TRBD1	-	TRBJ1-1	TGCGCCAGCAGCCCGGGACAGCGGATAGGGGACACTGAAGCTTTCTTT	CASSPGQRIGDTEAFF
TRBV15	-	many	TRBJ2-5	TGTGCCACCAGCAGAGGTGGACAGCAAGAGACCCAGTACTTC	CATSRGGQQETQYF
TRBV2	TRBD2	-	TRBJ2-3	TGTGCCAGCAGACCCACCGGGACTAGCGGGAGAGTGGCAGATACGCAGTATTTT	CASRPTGTSGRVADTQYF
TRBV20-1	-	-	TRBJ2-7	TGCAGTGCTAGGGAGGGCAGGTTAGCCTACGAGCAGTACTTC	CSAREGRLAYEQYF
TRBV7-9	-	-	TRBJ1-2	TGTGCCAGCAGCCCCCGGTTCCTGTCAGAATCGATTGGGAGGTATGGCTACACCTTC	CASSPRFLSESIGRYGYTF
TRBV9	TRBD2	many	TRBJ2-3	TGTGCCAGCAGCCAGGGACTAGCGGGAGGACCCGATACGCAGTATTTT	CASSQGLAGGPDTQYF
TRBV18	TRBD2	-	TRBJ2-3	TGTGCCAGCTCACCTAGTGGCGGGAGCCGAGATACGCAGTATTTT	CASSPSGGSRDTQYF
TRBV20-1	TRBD1	many	TRBJ1-2	TGCAGTGCTAGAGATACTTCGGGACAGGGAGGGGCCTATGGCTACACCTTC	CSARDTSGQGGAYGYTF
TRBV28	TRBD1	many	TRBJ2-7	TGTGCCAGCTTAAGGGACAGTTCCTACGAGCAGTACTTC	CASLRDSSYEQYF
TRBV7-3	-	few	TRBJ2-1	TGTGCCAGCAGCTTAGAGCCGCGGCCCCCTTACAATGAGCAGTTCTTC	CASSLEPRPPYNEQFF